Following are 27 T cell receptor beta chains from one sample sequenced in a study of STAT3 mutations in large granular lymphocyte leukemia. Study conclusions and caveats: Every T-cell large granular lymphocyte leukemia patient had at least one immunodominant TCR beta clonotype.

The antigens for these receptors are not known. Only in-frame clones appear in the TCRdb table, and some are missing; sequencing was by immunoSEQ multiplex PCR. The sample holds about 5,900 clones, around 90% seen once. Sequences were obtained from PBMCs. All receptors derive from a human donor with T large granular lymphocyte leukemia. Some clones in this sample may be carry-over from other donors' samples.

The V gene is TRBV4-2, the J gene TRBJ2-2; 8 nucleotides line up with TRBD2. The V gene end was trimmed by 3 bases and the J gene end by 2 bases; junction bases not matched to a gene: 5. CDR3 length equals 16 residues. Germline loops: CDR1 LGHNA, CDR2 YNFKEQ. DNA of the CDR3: TGTGCCAGCAGCCACGTTGCGGGAGGTAACACCGGGGAGCTGTTTTTT. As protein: CASSHVAGGNTGELFF.

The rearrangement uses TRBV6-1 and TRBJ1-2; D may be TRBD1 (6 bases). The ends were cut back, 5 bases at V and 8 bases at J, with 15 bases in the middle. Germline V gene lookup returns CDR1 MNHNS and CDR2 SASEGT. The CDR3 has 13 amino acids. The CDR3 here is CASSPRQARGYTF. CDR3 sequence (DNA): TGTGCCAGCAGTCCCAGACAGGCTCGGGGCTACACCTTC.

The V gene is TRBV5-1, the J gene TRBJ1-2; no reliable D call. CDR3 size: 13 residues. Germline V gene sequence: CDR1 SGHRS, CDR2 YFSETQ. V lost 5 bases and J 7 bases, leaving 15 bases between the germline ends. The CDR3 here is CASRPDSAGGYTF. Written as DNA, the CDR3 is TGCGCCAGCAGACCCGACTCGGCGGGTGGCTACACCTTC.

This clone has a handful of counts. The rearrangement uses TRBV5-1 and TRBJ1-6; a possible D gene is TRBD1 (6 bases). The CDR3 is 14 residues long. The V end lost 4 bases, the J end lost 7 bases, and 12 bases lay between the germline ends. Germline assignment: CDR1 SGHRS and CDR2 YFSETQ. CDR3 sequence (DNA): TGCGCCAGCAGCATGCAGACAGGAAATTCACCCCTCCACTTT. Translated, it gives CASSMQTGNSPLHF.

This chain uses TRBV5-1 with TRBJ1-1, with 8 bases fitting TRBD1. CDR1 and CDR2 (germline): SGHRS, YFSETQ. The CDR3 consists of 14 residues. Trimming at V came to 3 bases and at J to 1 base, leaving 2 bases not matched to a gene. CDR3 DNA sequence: TGCGCCAGCAGCTCCCAGGGGGCGAACACTGAAGCTTTCTTT. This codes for CASSSQGANTEAFF.

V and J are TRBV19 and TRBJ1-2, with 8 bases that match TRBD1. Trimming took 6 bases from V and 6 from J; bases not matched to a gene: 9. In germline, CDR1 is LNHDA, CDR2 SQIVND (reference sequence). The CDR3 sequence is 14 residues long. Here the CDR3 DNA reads TGTGCCAGTAGCTACGACAGGGGCGGCGATGGCTACACCTTC. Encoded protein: CASSYDRGGDGYTF.

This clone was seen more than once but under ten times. The CDR3 spells CASSLGQGALNTEAFF. DNA for the CDR3: TGTGCCAGCAGCTTAGGGCAGGGGGCCCTGAACACTGAAGCTTTCTTT. The V gene is TRBV7-3, the J gene TRBJ1-1; TRBD1 matches 8 bases. Trimming at V came to 2 bases and at J to 0 bases, leaving 5 bases not matched to a gene. In germline, CDR1 is SGHTA, CDR2 FQGTGA. This CDR3 region has 16 residues.

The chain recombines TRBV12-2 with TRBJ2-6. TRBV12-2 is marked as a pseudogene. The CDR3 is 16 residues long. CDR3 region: CASRLIGYSGANVLTF. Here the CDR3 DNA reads TGTGCAAGTCGCTTAATCGGCTACTCTGGGGCCAACGTCCTGACTTTC.

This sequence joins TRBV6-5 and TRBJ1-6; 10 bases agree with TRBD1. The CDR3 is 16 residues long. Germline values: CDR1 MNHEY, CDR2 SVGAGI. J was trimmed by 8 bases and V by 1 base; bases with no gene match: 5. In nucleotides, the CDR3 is TGTGCCAGCAGTTACTATATTGGGACAGGGGATTCACCCCTCCACTTT. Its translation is CASSYYIGTGDSPLHF.

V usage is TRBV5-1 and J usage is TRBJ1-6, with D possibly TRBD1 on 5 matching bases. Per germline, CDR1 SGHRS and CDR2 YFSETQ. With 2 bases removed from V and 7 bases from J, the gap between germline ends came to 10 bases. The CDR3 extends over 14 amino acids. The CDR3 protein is CASSFGGDNSPLHF. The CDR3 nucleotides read TGCGCCAGCAGCTTCGGGGGGGACAATTCACCCCTCCACTTT.

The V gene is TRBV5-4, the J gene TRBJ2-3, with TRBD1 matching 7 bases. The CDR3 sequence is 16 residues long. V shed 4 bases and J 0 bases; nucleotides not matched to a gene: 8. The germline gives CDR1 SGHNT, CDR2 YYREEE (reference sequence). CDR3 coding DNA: TGTGCCAGCAGCGCCGGGACAGTAACTAGCACAGATACGCAGTATTTT. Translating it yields CASSAGTVTSTDTQYF.

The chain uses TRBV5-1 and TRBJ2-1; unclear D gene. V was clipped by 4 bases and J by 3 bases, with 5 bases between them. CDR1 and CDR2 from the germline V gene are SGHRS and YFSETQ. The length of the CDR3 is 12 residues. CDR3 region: CASSPGYNEQFF. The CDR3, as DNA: TGCGCCAGCAGCCCTGGCTACAATGAGCAGTTCTTC.

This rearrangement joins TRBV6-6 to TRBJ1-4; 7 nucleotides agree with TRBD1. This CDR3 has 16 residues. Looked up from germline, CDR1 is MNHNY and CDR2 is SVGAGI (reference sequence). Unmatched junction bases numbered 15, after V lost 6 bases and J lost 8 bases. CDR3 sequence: CASRDQTGREREKLFF. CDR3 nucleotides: TGTGCCAGCAGAGACCAGACAGGGAGGGAACGGGAAAAACTGTTTTTT.

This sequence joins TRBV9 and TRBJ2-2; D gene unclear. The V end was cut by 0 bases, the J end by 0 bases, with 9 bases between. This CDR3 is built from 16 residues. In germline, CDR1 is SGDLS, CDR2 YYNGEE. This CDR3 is CASSVGRTTNTGELFF. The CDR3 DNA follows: TGTGCCAGCAGCGTAGGTAGGACGACGAACACCGGGGAGCTGTTTTTT.

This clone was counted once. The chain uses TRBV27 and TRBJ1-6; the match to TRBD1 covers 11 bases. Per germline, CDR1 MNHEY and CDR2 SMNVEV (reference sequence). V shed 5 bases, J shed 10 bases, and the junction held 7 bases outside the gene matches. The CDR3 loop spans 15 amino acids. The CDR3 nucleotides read TGTGCCAGCAGTGGAACCGGGACAGGGGGATCACCCCTCCACTTT. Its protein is CASSGTGTGGSPLHF.

This chain's CDR3 is CSATSGGWTEAFF. In DNA, the CDR3 is TGCAGCGCCACCTCCGGGGGGTGGACTGAAGCTTTCTTT. The chain carries TRBV29-1 and TRBJ1-1, with a tentative D call TRBD1 (5 bases). The CDR3 covers 13 residues. Germline V gene data show CDR1 as SQVTM and CDR2 as ANQGSEA. Trimming pared 7 bases from V and 5 bases from J, leaving 17 bases between.

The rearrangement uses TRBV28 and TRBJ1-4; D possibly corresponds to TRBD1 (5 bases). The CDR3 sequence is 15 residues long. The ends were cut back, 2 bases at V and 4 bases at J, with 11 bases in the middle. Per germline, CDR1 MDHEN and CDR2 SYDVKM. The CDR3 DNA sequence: TGTGCCAGCAGTTTACCGGGACGGATTAATGAAAAACTGTTTTTT. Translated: CASSLPGRINEKLFF.

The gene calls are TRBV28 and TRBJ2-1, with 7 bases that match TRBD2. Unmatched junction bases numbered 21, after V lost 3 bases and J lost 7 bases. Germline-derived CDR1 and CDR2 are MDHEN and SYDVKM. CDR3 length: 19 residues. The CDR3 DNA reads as TGTGCCAGCAGTTTCCGACGACTAGCAGACATAAGGAGGAAAAATGAGCAGTTCTTC. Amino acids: CASSFRRLADIRRKNEQFF.

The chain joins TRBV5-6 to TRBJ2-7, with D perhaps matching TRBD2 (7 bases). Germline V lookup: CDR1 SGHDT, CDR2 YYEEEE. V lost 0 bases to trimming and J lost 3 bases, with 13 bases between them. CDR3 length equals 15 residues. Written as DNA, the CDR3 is TGTGCCAGCAGCTTGGCTGGGAGGGGGGGCTACGAGCAGTACTTC. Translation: CASSLAGRGGYEQYF.

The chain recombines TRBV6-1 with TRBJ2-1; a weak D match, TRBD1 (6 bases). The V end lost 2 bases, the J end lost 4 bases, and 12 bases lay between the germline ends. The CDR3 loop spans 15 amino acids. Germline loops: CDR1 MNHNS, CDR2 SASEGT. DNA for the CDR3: TGTGCCAGCAGTGAAAGGTCTAGGGGGTACAATGAGCAGTTCTTC. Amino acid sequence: CASSERSRGYNEQFF.

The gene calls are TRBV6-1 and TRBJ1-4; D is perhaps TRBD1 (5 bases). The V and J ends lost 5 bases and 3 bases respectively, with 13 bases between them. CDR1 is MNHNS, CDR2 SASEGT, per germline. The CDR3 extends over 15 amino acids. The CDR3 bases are TGTGCCAGCAGTCGGAGACAGTCCCCTAATGAAAAACTGTTTTTT. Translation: CASSRRQSPNEKLFF.

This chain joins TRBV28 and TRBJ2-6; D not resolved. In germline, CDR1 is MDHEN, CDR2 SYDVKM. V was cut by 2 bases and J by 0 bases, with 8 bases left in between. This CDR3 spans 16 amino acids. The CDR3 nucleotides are TGTGCCAGCAGTTTACAGGTGGTCTCTGGGGCCAACGTCCTGACTTTC. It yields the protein CASSLQVVSGANVLTF.

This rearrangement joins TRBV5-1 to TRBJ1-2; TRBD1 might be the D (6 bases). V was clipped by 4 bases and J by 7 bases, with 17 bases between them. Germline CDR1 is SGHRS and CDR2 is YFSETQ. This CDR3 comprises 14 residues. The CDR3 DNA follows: TGCGCCAGCAGCCTCAACGGGGGGGCGGGTGGCTACACCTTC. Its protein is CASSLNGGAGGYTF.

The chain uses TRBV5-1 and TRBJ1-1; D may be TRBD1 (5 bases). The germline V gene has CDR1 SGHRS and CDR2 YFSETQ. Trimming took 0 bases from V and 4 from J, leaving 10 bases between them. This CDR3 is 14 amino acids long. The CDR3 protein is CASSLAGGFTEAFF. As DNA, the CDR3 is TGCGCCAGCAGCTTGGCCGGGGGGTTCACTGAAGCTTTCTTT.

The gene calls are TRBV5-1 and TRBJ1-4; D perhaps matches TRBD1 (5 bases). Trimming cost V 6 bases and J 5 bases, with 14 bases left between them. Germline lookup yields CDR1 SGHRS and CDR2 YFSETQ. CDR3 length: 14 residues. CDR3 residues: CASTAGTGNEKLFF. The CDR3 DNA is TGCGCCAGCACCGCCGGGACGGGAAATGAAAAACTGTTTTTT.

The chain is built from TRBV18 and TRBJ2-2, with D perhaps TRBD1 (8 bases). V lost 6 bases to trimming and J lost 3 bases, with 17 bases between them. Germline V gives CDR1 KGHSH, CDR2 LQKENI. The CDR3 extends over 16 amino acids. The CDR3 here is CASSPRTGRDTGELFF. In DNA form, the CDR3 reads TGTGCCAGCTCCCCAAGGACAGGGAGGGACACCGGGGAGCTGTTTTTT.

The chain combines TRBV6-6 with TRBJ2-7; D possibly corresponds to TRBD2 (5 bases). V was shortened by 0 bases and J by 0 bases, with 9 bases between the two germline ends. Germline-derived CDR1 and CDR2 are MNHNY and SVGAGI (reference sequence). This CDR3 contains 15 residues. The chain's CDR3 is CASSYSASSSYEQYF. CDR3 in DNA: TGTGCCAGCAGTTACTCCGCTAGCAGCTCCTACGAGCAGTACTTC.